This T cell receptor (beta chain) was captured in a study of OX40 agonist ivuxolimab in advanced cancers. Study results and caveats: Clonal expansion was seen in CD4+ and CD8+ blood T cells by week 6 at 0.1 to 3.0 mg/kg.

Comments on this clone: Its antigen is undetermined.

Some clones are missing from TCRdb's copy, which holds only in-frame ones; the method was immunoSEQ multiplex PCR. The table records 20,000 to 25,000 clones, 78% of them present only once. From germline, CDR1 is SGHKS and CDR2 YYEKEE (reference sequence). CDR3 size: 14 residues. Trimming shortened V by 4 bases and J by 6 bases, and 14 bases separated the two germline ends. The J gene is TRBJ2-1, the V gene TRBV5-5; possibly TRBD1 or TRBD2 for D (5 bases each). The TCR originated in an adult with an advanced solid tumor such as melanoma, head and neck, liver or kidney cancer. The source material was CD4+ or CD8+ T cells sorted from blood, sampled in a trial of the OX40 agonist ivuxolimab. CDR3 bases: TGTGCCAGCAGCCATCCAGGGACCCCCAATGAGCAGTTCTTC. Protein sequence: CASSHPGTPNEQFF.